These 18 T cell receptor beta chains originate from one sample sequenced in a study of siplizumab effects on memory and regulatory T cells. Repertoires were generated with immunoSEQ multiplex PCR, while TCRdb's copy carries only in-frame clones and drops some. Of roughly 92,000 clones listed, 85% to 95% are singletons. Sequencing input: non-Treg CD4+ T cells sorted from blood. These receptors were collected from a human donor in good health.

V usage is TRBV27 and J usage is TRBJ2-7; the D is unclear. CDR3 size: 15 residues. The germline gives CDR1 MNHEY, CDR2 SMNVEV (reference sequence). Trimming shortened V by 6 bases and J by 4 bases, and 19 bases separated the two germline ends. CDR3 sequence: CASRRDTLGRYEQYF. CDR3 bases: TGTGCCAGCAGGAGAGACACGCTGGGAAGGTACGAGCAGTACTTC.

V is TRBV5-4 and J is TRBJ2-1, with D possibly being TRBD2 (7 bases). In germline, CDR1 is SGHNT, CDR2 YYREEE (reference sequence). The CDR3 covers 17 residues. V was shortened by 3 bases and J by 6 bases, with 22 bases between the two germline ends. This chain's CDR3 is CASSSYDGLADSNEQFF. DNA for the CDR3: TGTGCCAGCAGCTCTTACGACGGGCTAGCGGACAGCAATGAGCAGTTCTTC.

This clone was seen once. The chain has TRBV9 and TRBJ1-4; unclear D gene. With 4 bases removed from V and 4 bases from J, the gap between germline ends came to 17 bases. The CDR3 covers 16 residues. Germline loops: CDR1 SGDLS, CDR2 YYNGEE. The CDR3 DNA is TGTGCCAGCAGCTCCCGGGCGCTACCGAATAATGAAAAACTGTTTTTT. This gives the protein CASSSRALPNNEKLFF.

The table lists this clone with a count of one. The CDR3, as DNA: TGTGCCAGCAGTTATCAGATGAATTCACCCCTCCACTTT. It specifies CASSYQMNSPLHF. The V gene is TRBV6-5, the J gene TRBJ1-6; the D is unclear. This CDR3 has 13 residues. Trimming pared 3 bases from V and 7 bases from J, leaving 7 bases between. Germline V gives CDR1 MNHEY, CDR2 SVGAGI.

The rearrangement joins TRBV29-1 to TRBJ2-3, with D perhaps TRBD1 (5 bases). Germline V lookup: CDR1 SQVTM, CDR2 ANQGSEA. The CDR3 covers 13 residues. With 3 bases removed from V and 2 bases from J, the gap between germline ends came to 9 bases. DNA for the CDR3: TGCAGCGTTGAGGGGCGGCTCACAGATACGCAGTATTTT. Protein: CSVEGRLTDTQYF.

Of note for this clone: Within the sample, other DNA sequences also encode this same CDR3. Written as DNA, the CDR3 is TGTGCCTGGAGTGGTGGGGGGAATCAGCCCCAGCATTTT. Translated, it gives CAWSGGGNQPQHF. The chain links TRBV30 to TRBJ1-5, with D possibly TRBD1 on 5 matching bases. Per the germline V gene, CDR1 is GTSNPN and CDR2 is SVGIG (reference sequence). This CDR3 comprises 13 residues. Trimming took 1 base from V and 4 from J, leaving 8 bases between them.

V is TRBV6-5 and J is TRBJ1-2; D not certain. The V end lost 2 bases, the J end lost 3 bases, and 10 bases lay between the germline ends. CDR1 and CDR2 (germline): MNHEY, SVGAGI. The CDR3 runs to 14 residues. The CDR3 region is CASSYRGLDYGYTF. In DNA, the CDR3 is TGTGCCAGCAGTTACAGAGGGTTGGACTATGGCTACACCTTC.

The CDR3, as DNA: TGTGCCAGCAGAATGGACGGGACTAGCGGCACAGATACGCAGTATTTT. This translates into CASRMDGTSGTDTQYF. The genes are TRBV5-8 and TRBJ2-3; 10 bases align to TRBD2. Per the germline V gene, CDR1 is SGHTS and CDR2 is YDEGEE. J lost 1 base, V lost 5 bases, and 7 bases had no gene match. The CDR3 is made up of 16 amino acids.

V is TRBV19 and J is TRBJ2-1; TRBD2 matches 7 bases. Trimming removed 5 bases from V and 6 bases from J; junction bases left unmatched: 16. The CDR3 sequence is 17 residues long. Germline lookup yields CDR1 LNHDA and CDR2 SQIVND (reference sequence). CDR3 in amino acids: CASSVQMSGVRPNEQFF. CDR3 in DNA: TGTGCCAGTAGTGTACAAATGAGCGGGGTAAGGCCCAATGAGCAGTTCTTC.

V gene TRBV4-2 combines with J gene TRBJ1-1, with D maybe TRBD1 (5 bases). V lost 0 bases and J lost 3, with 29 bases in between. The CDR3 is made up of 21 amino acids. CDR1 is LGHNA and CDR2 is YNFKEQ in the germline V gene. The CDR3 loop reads CASSQEPGGGPRWGRYTEAFF. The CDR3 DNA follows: TGTGCCAGCAGCCAAGAACCCGGGGGAGGACCTAGGTGGGGTAGATACACTGAAGCTTTCTTT.

This chain's CDR3 is CASSFLLRNEQYF. Written as DNA, the CDR3 is TGTGCCAGCAGTTTTTTGCTTAGGAACGAGCAGTACTTC. This chain uses TRBV6-5 with TRBJ2-7; D ambiguous. This CDR3 spans 13 amino acids. The V and J ends lost 4 bases and 5 bases respectively, with 12 bases between them. Germline V gives CDR1 MNHEY, CDR2 SVGAGI.

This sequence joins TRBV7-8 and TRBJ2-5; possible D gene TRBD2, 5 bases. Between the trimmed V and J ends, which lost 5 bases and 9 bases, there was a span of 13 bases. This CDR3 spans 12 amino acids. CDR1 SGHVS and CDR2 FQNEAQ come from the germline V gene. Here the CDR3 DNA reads TGTGCCAGCAGCGGGAGTGGTAAGGCCCAGTACTTC. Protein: CASSGSGKAQYF.

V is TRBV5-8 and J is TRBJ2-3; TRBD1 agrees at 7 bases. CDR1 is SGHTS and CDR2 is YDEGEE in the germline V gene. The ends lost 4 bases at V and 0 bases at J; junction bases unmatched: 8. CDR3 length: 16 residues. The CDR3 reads CASSPGQFSSTDTQYF. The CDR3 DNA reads TGTGCCAGCAGCCCGGGACAGTTCAGTAGCACAGATACGCAGTATTTT.

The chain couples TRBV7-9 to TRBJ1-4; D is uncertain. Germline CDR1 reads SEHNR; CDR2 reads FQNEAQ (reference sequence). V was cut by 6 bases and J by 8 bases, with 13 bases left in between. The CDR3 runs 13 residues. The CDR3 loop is CASRGRIVEKLFF. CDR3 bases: TGTGCCAGCAGGGGGAGAATCGTGGAAAAACTGTTTTTT.

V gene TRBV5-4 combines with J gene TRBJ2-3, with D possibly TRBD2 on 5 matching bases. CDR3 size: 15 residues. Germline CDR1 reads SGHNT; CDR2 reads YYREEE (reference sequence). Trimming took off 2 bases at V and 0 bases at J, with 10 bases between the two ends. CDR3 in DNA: TGTGCCAGCAGCTTTCCGGGATCGAGCACAGATACGCAGTATTTT. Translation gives CASSFPGSSTDTQYF.

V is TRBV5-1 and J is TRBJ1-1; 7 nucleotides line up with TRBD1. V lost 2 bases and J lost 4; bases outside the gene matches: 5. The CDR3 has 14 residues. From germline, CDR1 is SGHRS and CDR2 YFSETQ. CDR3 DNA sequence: TGCGCCAGCAGCTTTCAGACAGGGTCCACTGAAGCTTTCTTT. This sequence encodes CASSFQTGSTEAFF.

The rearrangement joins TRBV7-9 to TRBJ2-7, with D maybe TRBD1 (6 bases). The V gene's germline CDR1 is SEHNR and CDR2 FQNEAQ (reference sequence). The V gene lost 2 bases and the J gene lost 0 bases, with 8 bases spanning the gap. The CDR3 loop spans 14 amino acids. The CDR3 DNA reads TGTGCCAGCAGCTTACAGGGGAGCTCCTACGAGCAGTACTTC. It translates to CASSLQGSSYEQYF.

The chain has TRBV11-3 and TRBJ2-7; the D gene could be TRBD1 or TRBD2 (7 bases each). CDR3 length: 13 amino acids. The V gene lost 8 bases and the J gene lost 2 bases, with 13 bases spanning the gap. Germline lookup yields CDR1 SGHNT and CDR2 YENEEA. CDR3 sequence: CASGGGQTYEQYF. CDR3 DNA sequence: TGTGCCAGCGGGGGGGGACAGACCTACGAGCAGTACTTC. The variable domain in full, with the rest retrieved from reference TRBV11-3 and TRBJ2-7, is EAGVVQSPRYKIIEKKQPVAFWCNPISGHNTLYWYLQNLGQGPELLIRYENEEAVDDSQLPKDRFSAERLKGVDSTLKIQPAELGDSAVYLCASGGGQTYEQYFGPGTRLTVT.